The 28 T cell receptor beta chains reported below all come from one sample, sequenced in a study of T-cell memory formation after mild COVID-19. MiXCR, run by TCRdb on the 5' RACE reads, gives a single entry per CDR3 protein. The sample has 200,000 to 250,000 distinct CDR3 sequences; 7.5% to 10% are singletons. The material sequenced was PBMCs or a T cell subset sorted from them (not recorded which). All receptors derive from a young man who had mild COVID-19 (a few samples of this study predate the infection). Cell type and time point are not known.

This clonotype has only a few counts. The chain has TRBV29-1 and TRBJ2-7; a possible D gene is TRBD1 (6 bases). Deletions cut 4 bases from V and 2 bases from J, with 6 bases between. CDR1 is SQVTM, CDR2 ANQGSEA, per germline. This CDR3 region has 11 residues. CDR3 nucleotide sequence: TGCAGCGTTGGGGACACCTACGAGCAGTACGTC. Its translation: CSVGDTYEQYV.

This CDR3 is CASSCEPGPTVWFF. The DNA for the CDR3 is TGTGCCAGCAGTTGTGAGCCAGGACCCACGGTGTGGTTCTTC. The V call is TRBV6-5, the J call TRBJ2-1, with D unclear. The V gene's germline CDR1 is MNHEY and CDR2 SVGAGI. V shed 4 bases and J shed 15 bases, with 22 bases lying between them. CDR3 size: 14 residues.

This chain joins TRBV6-1 and TRBJ2-4; no clear D gene. The ends were cut back, 2 bases at V and 5 bases at J, with 10 bases in the middle. Germline CDR1 reads MNHNS; CDR2 reads SASEGT. The CDR3 contains 14 residues. The CDR3 nucleotides read TGTGCCAGCAGTGAAACACTCGGGCAAAACATTCAGTACTTC. Residues: CASSETLGQNIQYF.

This clonotype has a count of ten or more. The chain employs TRBV7-2 and TRBJ2-3, with D possibly TRBD1 on 5 matching bases. The V gene's germline CDR1 is SGHTA and CDR2 FQGNSA. The CDR3 extends over 15 amino acids. Trimming took off 4 bases at V and 0 bases at J, with 11 bases between the two ends. The CDR3, as DNA: TGTGCCAGCAGCTCCCAGACAGCTAGCACAGATACGCAGTATTTT. Translated, it gives CASSSQTASTDTQYF.

This clonotype was seen a handful of times. This sequence joins TRBV7-2 and TRBJ2-5; 11 bases line up with TRBD2. Germline loops: CDR1 SGHTA, CDR2 FQGNSA. The V segment lost 5 bases and the J segment 8 bases; nucleotides outside the gene matches: 13. The CDR3 has 16 residues. CDR3 sequence (DNA): TGTGCCAGCAGCACCTCTAGCGGGGGGTCCAGTCTCACCCAGTACTTC. Its translation: CASSTSSGGSSLTQYF. The complete variable domain, with remaining parts taken from reference TRBV7-2 and TRBJ2-5, reads GAGVSQSPSNKVTEKGKDVELRCDPISGHTALYWYRQSLGQGLEFLIYFQGNSAPDKSGLPSDRFSAERTGGSVSTLTIQRTQQEDSAVYLCASSTSSGGSSLTQYFGPGTRLLVL.

This clonotype came up a few times. The CDR3 reads CASSLRTATNEKLFF. For the CDR3, the DNA is TGTGCCAGCAGCTTGCGGACAGCAACTAATGAAAAACTGTTTTTT. The V and J genes are TRBV7-9 and TRBJ1-4, with TRBD1 as a possible D gene (6 bases). In germline, CDR1 is SEHNR, CDR2 FQNEAQ (reference sequence). The CDR3 has 15 residues. The germline V and J ends were trimmed by 3 bases and 0 bases, with 8 bases remaining between them.

The chain combines TRBV27 with TRBJ2-3; the D is unclear. Germline loops: CDR1 MNHEY, CDR2 SMNVEV (reference sequence). Trimming took 5 bases from V and 6 from J, leaving 21 bases between them. This CDR3 is built from 16 residues. The CDR3 sequence is CASSPGSDPVTDTQYF. Here the CDR3 DNA reads TGTGCCAGCAGTCCCGGCTCGGACCCCGTAACGGATACGCAGTATTTT.

V usage is TRBV7-9 and J usage is TRBJ2-1; 9 positions match TRBD2. The junction had 5 bases not matched to a gene; V was cut back by 4 bases and J by 4 bases. The CDR3 totals 15 residues. Germline V CDR1 and CDR2: SEHNR, FQNEAQ (reference sequence). CDR3 residues: CASSSSGGTYNEQFF. CDR3 DNA sequence: TGTGCCAGCAGCTCCAGCGGGGGGACATACAATGAGCAGTTCTTC.

This clonotype was observed a handful of times. The chain recombines TRBV30 with TRBJ1-1; 9 positions match TRBD1. The CDR3 length is 13 residues. The J segment lost 8 bases and the V segment lost 4 bases, leaving 8 bases of the junction unmatched. Germline CDR1 is GTSNPN and CDR2 is SVGIG (reference sequence). CDR3 sequence reads: CAWMGQGPWEAFF. CDR3 sequence (DNA): TGTGCCTGGATGGGACAGGGCCCCTGGGAAGCTTTCTTT.

The chain carries TRBV19 and TRBJ2-5; maybe TRBD2 (6 bases). This CDR3 comprises 12 residues. Germline V lookup: CDR1 LNHDA, CDR2 SQIVND (reference sequence). The V end lost 3 bases, the J end lost 5 bases, and 7 bases lay between the germline ends. CDR3 in DNA: TGTGCCAGTAGTATTGGGGGGGAGACCCAGTACTTC. As protein: CASSIGGETQYF.

This clonotype occurred a few times. The gene calls are TRBV7-9 and TRBJ2-7; D might be TRBD2 (6 bases). Trimming shortened V by 4 bases and J by 7 bases, and 20 bases separated the two germline ends. CDR3 size: 15 residues. Germline V gene data show CDR1 as SEHNR and CDR2 as FQNEAQ (reference sequence). The CDR3 protein is CASSSLAGIGREQYF. The CDR3 nucleotides read TGTGCCAGCAGCTCTTTGGCGGGGATAGGGCGGGAGCAGTACTTC.

The chain carries TRBV4-3 and TRBJ2-5; D gene uncertain. CDR1 and CDR2 (germline): LGHNA, YSLEER. This CDR3 has 14 amino acids. V lost 0 bases and J lost 5, with 10 bases in between. The CDR3: CASSQDGLGETQYF. CDR3 nucleotide sequence: TGCGCCAGCAGCCAAGATGGCCTTGGGGAGACCCAGTACTTC.

The genes are TRBV9 and TRBJ1-1; maybe TRBD1 (6 bases). CDR1 is SGDLS and CDR2 is YYNGEE in the germline V gene. V was shortened by 4 bases and J by 0 bases, with 10 bases between the two germline ends. CDR3 length: 14 residues. The chain's CDR3 is CASSKDSLNTEAFF. CDR3 DNA: TGTGCCAGCAGCAAGGACAGCCTGAACACTGAAGCTTTCTTT.

This clonotype showed up just a few times. V is TRBV20-1 and J is TRBJ2-3, with 16 nucleotides matching TRBD2. The CDR3 spans 18 residues. V dropped 5 bases and J dropped 4; count of bases not matched to a gene: 12. Germline CDR1 and CDR2: DFQATT and SNEGSKA (reference sequence). The CDR3 here is CSASTTGTSGGGADTQYF. The CDR3 nucleotides are TGCAGTGCTTCTACAACCGGGACTAGCGGGGGGGGAGCAGATACGCAGTATTTT.

The table lists this clonotype with a few counts. CDR3 sequence: CATKPRVTSGGHSSYEQYV. The DNA of the CDR3 is TGTGCCACCAAGCCGCGAGTGACTAGCGGGGGCCATAGCTCCTACGAGCAGTACGTC. This chain links TRBV19 with TRBJ2-7; 12 nucleotides match TRBD2. Germline V gives CDR1 LNHDA, CDR2 SQIVND (reference sequence). The CDR3 is made up of 19 amino acids. V shed 10 bases, J shed 0 bases, and the junction held 19 bases outside the gene matches.

Many counts were recorded for this clonotype. CDR3 region: CASSQSTGLNQPQHF. The DNA of the CDR3 is TGTGCCAGCAGCCAAAGCACAGGACTCAATCAGCCCCAGCATTTT. The rearrangement links TRBV7-6 to TRBJ1-5, with D tentatively TRBD1 (5 bases). The CDR3 extends over 15 amino acids. Germline CDR1 SGHVS, CDR2 FNYEAQ. Trimming took off 5 bases at V and 3 bases at J, with 14 bases between the two ends.

This clonotype was seen a few times. The junction departs from the called germline gene at one end, perhaps through a read error. This chain links TRBV5-5 with TRBJ1-1; D gene ambiguous. This CDR3 comprises 13 residues. Germline V gene lookup returns CDR1 SGHKS and CDR2 YYEKEE (reference sequence). The CDR3 loop is CASSLDWNSEAFF. The CDR3 DNA sequence: TGTGCCAGCAGCTTGGATTGGAACTCTGAAGCTTTCTTT. Using reference TRBV5-5 and TRBJ1-1 for the parts outside the CDR3, the full variable domain is DAGVTQSPTHLIKTRGQQVTLRCSPISGHKSVSWYQQVLGQGPQFIFQYYEKEERGRGNFPDRFSARQFPNYSSELNVNALLLGDSALYLCASSLDWNSEAFFGQGTRLTVV.

This clonotype was detected only a few times. The chain carries TRBV6-5 and TRBJ1-1, with D possibly matching TRBD1 (6 bases). Germline values: CDR1 MNHEY, CDR2 SVGAGI. The CDR3 totals 15 residues. V was cut by 2 bases and J by 4 bases, with 14 bases left in between. For the CDR3, the DNA is TGTGCCAGCAGTTACAGGGCACAGGGTGCCACTGAAGCTTTCTTT. Translating gives CASSYRAQGATEAFF.

V and J are TRBV3-1 and TRBJ2-1; possibly TRBD1 or TRBD2 for D (6 bases each). The CDR3 has 13 residues. Germline V gene sequence: CDR1 LGHDT, CDR2 YNNKEL (reference sequence). V was pared by 2 bases and J by 12 bases, with 14 bases between. The CDR3 reads CASSQFREGGQFF. In DNA form, the CDR3 reads TGTGCCAGCAGCCAATTCCGTGAGGGGGGGCAGTTCTTC.

The V call is TRBV5-1, the J call TRBJ2-4; weak D call: TRBD2 (7 bases). Germline assignment: CDR1 SGHRS and CDR2 YFSETQ. The CDR3 extends over 15 amino acids. Trimming stripped 0 bases from V and 6 bases from J, with 13 bases between. CDR3 residues: CASSLAGGPLNIQYF. The DNA for the CDR3 is TGCGCCAGCAGCTTGGCCGGGGGGCCCCTAAACATTCAGTACTTC.

This clonotype has ten or more counts. The chain links TRBV20-1 to TRBJ2-5, with unresolved D. Germline V gene lookup returns CDR1 DFQATT and CDR2 SNEGSKA (reference sequence). The CDR3 covers 10 residues. Between the trimmed V and J ends, which lost 4 bases and 4 bases, there was a span of 4 bases. CDR3 DNA: TGCAGTGCTAATAGAGAGACCCAGTACTTC. It encodes CSANRETQYF.

V gene TRBV14 combines with J gene TRBJ2-7, with D maybe TRBD1 (6 bases). Trimming took off 1 base at V and 8 bases at J, with 12 bases between the two ends. Germline lookup yields CDR1 SGHDN and CDR2 FVKESK. This CDR3 has 13 amino acids. CDR3 amino acids: CASSQAQGQKQYF. CDR3 sequence (DNA): TGTGCCAGCAGCCAAGCTCAAGGACAGAAGCAGTACTTC.

This clonotype was seen only a few times. The chain combines TRBV12-3 or TRBV12-4 with TRBJ2-3; tentatively, D is TRBD1 (5 bases). V was shortened by 1 base and J by 4 bases, with 12 bases between the two germline ends. The CDR3 is made up of 15 amino acids. The CDR3 is CASSLGGRSPDTQYF. CDR3 nucleotides: TGTGCCAGCAGTTTAGGGGGCAGGTCCCCAGATACGCAGTATTTT.

The chain uses TRBV5-1 and TRBJ2-7, with 10 nucleotides matching TRBD1. The CDR3 extends over 15 amino acids. Trimming took 2 bases from V and 6 from J; bases not matched to a gene: 8. Germline V lookup: CDR1 SGHRS, CDR2 YFSETQ. The DNA for the CDR3 is TGCGCCAGCAGCTTTACTTCCGGGACAGGGGTCGAGCAGTACTTC. Encoded protein: CASSFTSGTGVEQYF.

This clonotype was recorded a few times. For the CDR3, the DNA is TGTGCCAGCAGCTCCCAGGGGGCGTATAGCAATCAGCCCCAGCATTTT. As protein: CASSSQGAYSNQPQHF. The chain couples TRBV7-2 to TRBJ1-5, with TRBD1 identical over 8 bases. This CDR3 spans 16 amino acids. The V gene end was trimmed by 4 bases and the J gene end by 0 bases; junction bases not matched to a gene: 5. Germline V CDR1 and CDR2: SGHTA, FQGNSA. The full variable domain, in which reference TRBV7-2 and TRBJ1-5 provide the parts outside the CDR3, is GAGVSQSPSNKVTEKGKDVELRCDPISGHTALYWYRQSLGQGLEFLIYFQGNSAPDKSGLPSDRFSAERTGGSVSTLTIQRTQQEDSAVYLCASSSQGAYSNQPQHFGDGTRLSIL.

The sample holds a few counts of this clonotype. This chain connects TRBV5-6 to TRBJ2-7, with D uncertain. Germline loops: CDR1 SGHDT, CDR2 YYEEEE. This CDR3 has 14 residues. Trimming stripped 2 bases from V and 1 base from J, with 10 bases between. The CDR3 coding sequence is TGTGCCAGCAGCTTTGTAGGTGGTTCCTACGAGCAGTACGTC. Amino acids: CASSFVGGSYEQYV.

The chain is built from TRBV3-1 and TRBJ1-2; no clear D gene. This CDR3 has 16 amino acids. Looked up from germline, CDR1 is LGHDT and CDR2 is YNNKEL (reference sequence). The V end lost 1 base, the J end lost 7 bases, and 19 bases lay between the germline ends. CDR3 coding DNA: TGTGCCAGCAGCCAAGTTTCTACACCCTACCTATCTGGCTACACCTTC. It translates to CASSQVSTPYLSGYTF.

Only a few counts were recorded for this clonotype. The chain couples TRBV24-1 to TRBJ2-3; 9 bases map to TRBD2. Looked up from germline, CDR1 is KGHDR and CDR2 is SFDVKD. There are 14 residues in the CDR3. J was trimmed by 3 bases and V by 9 bases; bases with no gene match: 6. The chain's CDR3 is CATSGLADTDTQYF. The CDR3 nucleotides are TGTGCCACCTCGGGACTAGCTGATACAGATACGCAGTATTTT.